The 22 T cell receptor beta chains reported below all come from one sample, sequenced in a study of blood T cell repertoires in COVID-19. TCRdb keeps only in-frame clones here, not all; method: immunoSEQ multiplex PCR. This sample carries around 180,000 clones, approximately 80% of them seen once, and the ten largest clones take roughly 12%. Sequencing was performed on PBMCs or T cells enriched from blood (not recorded which). All receptors come from a man aged 50 to 60 who had recovered from COVID-19.

This chain joins TRBV27 and TRBJ1-5; D unclear. CDR1 and CDR2 from the germline V gene are MNHEY and SMNVEV (reference sequence). V shed 3 bases and J shed 6 bases, with 9 bases lying between them. This CDR3 is built from 13 residues. CDR3 protein: CASSLGLGQPQHF. In DNA, the CDR3 is TGTGCCAGCAGTTTGGGCTTAGGTCAGCCCCAGCATTTT.

This clone showed up just a few times. The chain recombines TRBV28 with TRBJ1-2; unclear D gene. The CDR3 extends over 14 amino acids. V shed 6 bases and J shed 4 bases, with 15 bases lying between them. The germline CDR1 and CDR2 sequences are MDHEN and SYDVKM. The DNA of the CDR3 is TGTGCCAGCAGGGAGGAGGGCAGATCCTATGGCTACACCTTC. It codes for CASREEGRSYGYTF.

The rearrangement uses TRBV11-2 and TRBJ2-7, with 11 bases matching TRBD2. There are 16 residues in the CDR3. Trimming took 4 bases from V and 0 from J; bases not matched to a gene: 5. Germline values: CDR1 SGHAT, CDR2 FQNNGV. CDR3 protein: CASSWNSGGASYEQYF. The DNA of the CDR3 is TGTGCCAGCAGCTGGAATAGCGGGGGGGCCTCCTACGAGCAGTACTTC.

The chain carries TRBV11-2 and TRBJ1-2; TRBD1 might be the D (6 bases). CDR3 size: 15 residues. The ends were cut back, 4 bases at V and 2 bases at J, with 14 bases in the middle. Germline V gene sequence: CDR1 SGHAT, CDR2 FQNNGV. The CDR3 sequence is CASSSGAAANYGYTF. CDR3 nucleotides: TGTGCCAGCAGCTCAGGGGCAGCCGCCAACTATGGCTACACCTTC.

The rearrangement joins TRBV6-6 to TRBJ1-3; perhaps TRBD1 as D (5 bases). Germline V gene lookup returns CDR1 MNHNY and CDR2 SVGAGI (reference sequence). Trimming stripped 5 bases from V and 6 bases from J, with 11 bases between. This CDR3 contains 13 residues. The CDR3 DNA sequence: TGTGCCAGCAGTGACAGATCGAAAAACACCATATATTTT. Residues: CASSDRSKNTIYF.

The table lists this clone with a count of one. This chain connects TRBV29-1 to TRBJ2-1, with 8 bases identical to TRBD1. Germline V gives CDR1 SQVTM, CDR2 ANQGSEA. The CDR3 has 14 amino acids. J lost 3 bases, V lost 1 base, and 2 bases had no gene match. The chain's CDR3 is CSVEVQGVYNEQFF. CDR3 DNA sequence: TGCAGCGTTGAAGTACAGGGGGTCTACAATGAGCAGTTCTTC.

V is TRBV3-1 (or the pseudogene TRBV3-2) and J is TRBJ2-1, with TRBD2 matching 8 bases. V trimming: 0 bases; J trimming: 10 bases; junction bases outside the gene matches: 8. This CDR3 is built from 15 residues. Per germline, CDR1 LGHDT and CDR2 YNNKEL (reference sequence). The CDR3 bases are TGTGCCAGCAGCCAAGATCCGGGGGGGCTTGACGAGCAGTTCTTC. The encoded protein is CASSQDPGGLDEQFF.

Comments on this clone: Compared with germline, one end of the junction differs, possibly owing to a read error. V and J are TRBV6-2 or TRBV6-3 and TRBJ2-3; unclear D gene. Germline CDR1 is MNHEY and CDR2 is SVGEGT. This CDR3 is 14 amino acids long. CDR3 loop: CASSNSPGTDTQYF. DNA of the CDR3: TGTGCCAGCAGTAACTCCCCAGGCACAGATACGCAGTATTTT.

The chain is built from TRBV5-6 and TRBJ2-7; D gene uncertain. Trimming took off 2 bases at V and 3 bases at J, with 15 bases between the two ends. The CDR3 contains 15 residues. Germline CDR1 and CDR2: SGHDT and YYEEEE. The DNA for the CDR3 is TGTGCCAGCAGCTTATTGAGAACCCCGGGCTACGAGCAGTACTTC. Its protein is CASSLLRTPGYEQYF. The full variable domain, with the rest looked up from reference TRBV5-6 and TRBJ2-7, is DAGVTQSPTHLIKTRGQQVTLRCSPKSGHDTVSWYQQALGQGPQFIFQYYEEEERQRGNFPDRFSGHQFPNYSSELNVNALLLGDSALYLCASSLLRTPGYEQYFGPGTRLTVT.

The gene calls are TRBV28 and TRBJ2-3; 8 bases are shared with TRBD2. Losses at the gene ends were 7 bases for V and 1 base for J; bases not matched to a gene: 7. CDR1 is MDHEN and CDR2 is SYDVKM in the germline V gene. The CDR3 is 15 residues long. The CDR3 nucleotides read TGTGCCAGCACCGACCTAGCGGGCCGCACAGATACGCAGTATTTT. Its protein product is CASTDLAGRTDTQYF.

The V gene is TRBV9, the J gene TRBJ1-3; D may be TRBD1 (6 bases). Germline CDR1 SGDLS, CDR2 YYNGEE. V lost 4 bases, J lost 4 bases, and 12 bases lay in between. The CDR3 length is 14 residues. The DNA of the CDR3 is TGTGCCAGCAGCACTAGTAGGGGGGGAAACACCATATATTTT. Amino acid sequence: CASSTSRGGNTIYF.

The chain employs TRBV7-3 and TRBJ2-2, with D perhaps matching TRBD1 (6 bases). CDR3 size: 14 residues. Trimming pared 9 bases from V and 1 base from J, leaving 12 bases between. Germline V gene sequence: CDR1 SGHTA, CDR2 FQGTGA. DNA for the CDR3: TGTGCCAGTAGAATGACAGGGAACACCGGGGAGCTGTTTTTT. Its translation: CASRMTGNTGELFF.

The chain is built from TRBV18 and TRBJ2-3, with D tentatively TRBD1 (5 bases). Germline CDR1 and CDR2: KGHSH and LQKENI. With 2 bases removed from V and 4 bases from J, the gap between germline ends came to 10 bases. The CDR3 length is 14 residues. CDR3: CASSPAWTSDTQYF. In nucleotides, the CDR3 is TGTGCCAGCTCACCAGCATGGACATCAGATACGCAGTATTTT.

The rearrangement uses TRBV24-1 and TRBJ2-4; D is undetermined. The CDR3 has 13 residues. The V and J ends lost 3 bases and 3 bases respectively, with 5 bases between them. CDR1 and CDR2 (germline): KGHDR, SFDVKD. The DNA of the CDR3 is TGTGCCACCAGTGATCCCCGCAAAAACATTCAGTACTTC. Protein: CATSDPRKNIQYF.

The genes are TRBV28 and TRBJ1-2; 7 nucleotides agree with TRBD1. Trimming at V came to 4 bases and at J to 1 base, leaving 3 bases not matched to a gene. Per germline, CDR1 MDHEN and CDR2 SYDVKM. The CDR3 runs 14 residues. The CDR3 reads CASSSGTVNYGYTF. The CDR3 DNA sequence: TGTGCCAGCAGTTCCGGGACAGTTAACTATGGCTACACCTTC.

The gene calls are TRBV5-1 and TRBJ2-4; D perhaps matches TRBD1 (5 bases). This CDR3 region has 13 residues. With 9 bases removed from V and 0 bases from J, the gap between germline ends came to 10 bases. Germline-derived CDR1 and CDR2 are SGHRS and YFSETQ. This chain's CDR3 is CATSTVAKNIQYF. The CDR3, as DNA: TGCGCCACCTCGACAGTAGCCAAAAACATTCAGTACTTC.

V usage is TRBV11-2 and J usage is TRBJ1-3, with unresolved D. Germline V gene data show CDR1 as SGHAT and CDR2 as FQNNGV. The CDR3 spans 14 residues. V lost 2 bases and J 0 bases, leaving 5 bases between the germline ends. For the CDR3, the DNA is TGTGCCAGCAGCTTACATAGCTCTGGAAACACCATATATTTT. Translating gives CASSLHSSGNTIYF.

This clone appeared a single time. The V gene is TRBV5-1, the J gene TRBJ1-1; D might be TRBD1 (5 bases). Trimming cost V 0 bases and J 0 bases, with 12 bases left between them. Germline loops: CDR1 SGHRS, CDR2 YFSETQ. The CDR3 is 16 amino acids. CDR3 DNA sequence: TGCGCCAGCAGCTTGGGGGCAGGGTCTATGAACACTGAAGCTTTCTTT. Its protein product is CASSLGAGSMNTEAFF.

The chain combines TRBV6-2 or TRBV6-3 with TRBJ2-3; 11 bases match TRBD2. The ends lost 5 bases at V and 6 bases at J; junction bases unmatched: 7. Per the germline V gene, CDR1 is MNHEY and CDR2 is SVGEGT. The CDR3 has 15 amino acids. CDR3 region: CASSLTSGGRDTQYF. CDR3 in DNA: TGTGCCAGCAGTCTTACTAGCGGGGGTCGGGATACGCAGTATTTT.

This chain uses TRBV10-3 with TRBJ2-1; weak D call: TRBD2 (7 bases). CDR3 length: 16 amino acids. V was trimmed by 6 bases and J by 7 bases, leaving 22 bases between them. The germline CDR1 and CDR2 sequences are ENHRY and SYGVKD. As DNA, the CDR3 is TGTGCCATCAGAGCCGGAAGACAAGGGGGGGTTAATGAGCAGTTCTTC. Amino acids: CAIRAGRQGGVNEQFF.

There are a few counts of this clone. The chain links TRBV23-1 to TRBJ1-4; the D is unclear. TRBV23-1 is classed as an ORF, of uncertain function. This CDR3 is built from 17 residues. Deletions cut 3 bases from V and 0 bases from J, with 14 bases between. CDR3 nucleotides: TGCGCCAGCAGTCACCAGCCTGAGACTGCAACTAATGAAAAACTGTTTTTT. This codes for CASSHQPETATNEKLFF.

This sequence joins TRBV5-1 and TRBJ1-5, with D tentatively TRBD1 (5 bases). V was cut by 3 bases and J by 2 bases, with 12 bases left in between. The germline V gene encodes CDR1 SGHRS and CDR2 YFSETQ. The CDR3 is 15 amino acids. The DNA for the CDR3 is TGCGCCAGCAGCTGGGGGGAGGATGGCAATCAGCCCCAGCATTTT. This translates into CASSWGEDGNQPQHF.